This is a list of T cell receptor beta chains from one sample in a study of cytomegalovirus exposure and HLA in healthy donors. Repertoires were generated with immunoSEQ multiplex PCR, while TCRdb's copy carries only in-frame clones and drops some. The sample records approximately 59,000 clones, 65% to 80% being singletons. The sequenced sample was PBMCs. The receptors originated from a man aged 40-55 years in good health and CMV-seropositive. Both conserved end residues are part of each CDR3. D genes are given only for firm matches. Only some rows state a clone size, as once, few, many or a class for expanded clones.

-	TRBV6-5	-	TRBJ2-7	TGTGCCAGCAGTTTTGCGGGGATGGGTGAGCAGTACTTC	CASSFAGMGEQYF
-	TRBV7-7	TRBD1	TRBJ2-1	TGTGCTAGCAGCCATTACAGGGGTTCTTACAATGAGCAGTTCTTC	CASSHYRGSYNEQFF
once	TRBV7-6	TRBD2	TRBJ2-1	TGTGCCAGCAGCTTAAGGGCTAGCGGGAGTAAGTACAATGAGCAGTTCTTC	CASSLRASGSKYNEQFF
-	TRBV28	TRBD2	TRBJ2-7	TGTGCCAGCAGTTTGACTAGCACCGAGCAGTACTTC	CASSLTSTEQYF
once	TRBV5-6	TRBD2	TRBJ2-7	TGTGCCAGCAGCCATATAGCGGGGTACTCCTACGAGCAGTACTTC	CASSHIAGYSYEQYF
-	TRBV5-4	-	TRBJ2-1	TGTGCCAGCAGCTTTGAGGTCAATGAGCAGTTCTTC	CASSFEVNEQFF
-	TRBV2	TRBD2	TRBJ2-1	TGTGCCAGCAGTGTACGTTCTAGCGGGGGCACCAGCTCCTACAATGAGCAGTTCTTC	CASSVRSSGGTSSYNEQFF
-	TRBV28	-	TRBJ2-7	TGTGCCAGCAGCTTCTCCGGGGTCCTTTACGAGCAGTACTTC	CASSFSGVLYEQYF
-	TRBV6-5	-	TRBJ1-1	TGTGCCAGCACCTCTAGGACTGAAGCTTTCTTT	CASTSRTEAFF
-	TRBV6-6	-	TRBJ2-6	TGTGCCAGCAGTTTCCTACCTCGGTCTGGGGCCAACGTCCTGACTTTC	CASSFLPRSGANVLTF
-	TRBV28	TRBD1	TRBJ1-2	TGTGCCAGCGCATCAGGGGGTGGCTATGGCTACACCTTC	CASASGGGYGYTF
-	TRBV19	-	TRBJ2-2	TGTGCCAGCAGGGGCTCGAACACCGGGGAGCTGTTTTTT	CASRGSNTGELFF
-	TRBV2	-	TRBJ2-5	TGTGCCAGCAGTGAAGCGGGGGGGCCTTTTGGTGAGACCCAGTACTTC	CASSEAGGPFGETQYF
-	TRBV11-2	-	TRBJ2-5	TGTGCCAGCAGCTTTTGGCAGCAAGAGACCCAGTACTTC	CASSFWQQETQYF
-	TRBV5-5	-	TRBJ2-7	TGTGCCAGCAGCTCGGCAGGGATCTACGAGCAGTACTTC	CASSSAGIYEQYF
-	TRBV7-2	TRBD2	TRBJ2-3	TGTGCCAGCACCTTACTCGGACTAGCGGGGGTGGGTGATACGCAGTATTTT	CASTLLGLAGVGDTQYF
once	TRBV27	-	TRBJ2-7	TGTGCCAGGGGGCCGGCGGCCGAGCAGTACTTC	CARGPAAEQYF
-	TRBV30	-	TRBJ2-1	TGTGCCTGGAGTGTTGGTTCGGGTCTATCCTCCTACAATGAGCAGTTCTTC	CAWSVGSGLSSYNEQFF
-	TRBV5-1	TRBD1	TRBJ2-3	TGCGCCAGCAGCTTGGTAAGGGGGCTAGATACGCAGTATTTT	CASSLVRGLDTQYF
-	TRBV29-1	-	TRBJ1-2	TGCAGCGTTGTCCAGGGAAACTATGGCTACACCTTC	CSVVQGNYGYTF
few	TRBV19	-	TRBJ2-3	TGTGCCAGTAGTACGCAAACCCTGGCCTCGCAGTATTTT	CASSTQTLASQYF
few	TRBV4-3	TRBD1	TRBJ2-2	TGCGCCAGCAGCTTGGGACAGGGGGACGGGGAGCTGTTTTTT	CASSLGQGDGELFF
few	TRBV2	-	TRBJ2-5	TGTGCCAGCAGTGAAGCCACTATTGCTCAAGAGACCCAGTACTTC	CASSEATIAQETQYF